These 25 T cell receptor beta chains were all obtained from the same sample, sequenced in a study of blood T cell repertoires in COVID-19. TCRdb's copy holds only in-frame clones and misses some; the assay was immunoSEQ multiplex PCR. The sample has about 66,000 clones; nearly 90% are singletons. Sequencing input: peripheral blood. All receptors derive from a man in his sixties with acute or convalescent COVID-19.

This clone came up once. V and J are TRBV5-4 and TRBJ2-2; no clear D. The ends were cut back, 6 bases at V and 4 bases at J, with 7 bases in the middle. Germline-derived CDR1 and CDR2 are SGHNT and YYREEE (reference sequence). This CDR3 is 12 amino acids long. The CDR3 DNA reads as TGTGCCAGCACCTTCGGCACCGGGGAGCTGTTTTTT. It translates to CASTFGTGELFF. Looking up the rest from reference TRBV5-4 and TRBJ2-2 gives the full variable domain: ETGVTQSPTHLIKTRGQQVTLRCSSQSGHNTVSWYQQALGQGPQFIFQYYREEENGRGNFPPRFSGLQFPNYSSELNVNALELDDSALYLCASTFGTGELFFGEGSRLTVL.

This chain connects TRBV2 to TRBJ1-6, with a possible D match to TRBD1 (5 bases). CDR1 and CDR2 from the germline V gene are SNHLY and FYNNEI. The CDR3 covers 14 residues. With 1 base removed from V and 7 bases from J, the gap between germline ends came to 8 bases. The CDR3 loop reads CASSEGGRNSPLHF. CDR3 coding DNA: TGTGCCAGCAGTGAAGGGGGCAGGAATTCACCCCTCCACTTT.

This sequence joins TRBV7-9 and TRBJ1-5, with D perhaps matching TRBD1 (6 bases). The CDR3 has 16 amino acids. Deletions cut 5 bases from V and 0 bases from J, with 14 bases between. Germline values: CDR1 SEHNR, CDR2 FQNEAQ (reference sequence). The CDR3 region is CASSLTGPSSNQPQHF. The CDR3 DNA is TGTGCCAGCAGCCTGACAGGTCCATCTAGCAATCAGCCCCAGCATTTT.

This clone turned up a few times. The rearrangement joins TRBV6-6 to TRBJ2-1, with D maybe TRBD1 (6 bases). The CDR3 sequence is 13 residues long. Trimming removed 5 bases from V and 8 bases from J, with 13 bases in between. CDR1 MNHNY and CDR2 SVGAGI come from the germline V gene (reference sequence). The CDR3 DNA reads TGTGCCAGCAGTCACAGGGTTGAGCATGAGCAGTTCTTC. Translation: CASSHRVEHEQFF.

This sequence joins TRBV3-1 (or the pseudogene TRBV3-2) and TRBJ1-1; maybe TRBD1 (5 bases). This CDR3 region has 14 residues. CDR1 and CDR2 (germline): LGHDT, YNNKEL (reference sequence). V lost 1 base and J 1 base, leaving 7 bases between the germline ends. The CDR3 nucleotides are TGTGCCAGCAGCCAAGTAGGGGCGAACACTGAAGCTTTCTTT. It codes for CASSQVGANTEAFF.

This chain uses TRBV7-9 with TRBJ2-1, with 14 bases matching TRBD2. Germline V gives CDR1 SEHNR, CDR2 FQNEAQ (reference sequence). This CDR3 comprises 17 residues. The V gene end was trimmed by 2 bases and the J gene end by 8 bases; junction bases not matched to a gene: 8. The CDR3 DNA reads as TGTGCCAGCAGCTTAATGGGACTAGCGGGGGCTGGGGATGAGCAGTTCTTC. Protein sequence: CASSLMGLAGAGDEQFF.

This clone turned up a few times. The rearrangement joins TRBV7-3 to TRBJ2-5; 7 nucleotides align to TRBD2. The CDR3 is 15 amino acids. The V gene end was trimmed by 5 bases and the J gene end by 5 bases; junction bases not matched to a gene: 11. CDR1 and CDR2 (germline): SGHTA, FQGTGA. In DNA form, the CDR3 reads TGTGCCAGCAGCCCCAACGTTGGGGGAGGGGAGACCCAGTACTTC. Protein sequence: CASSPNVGGGETQYF. The full variable domain, with the rest looked up from reference TRBV7-3 and TRBJ2-5, is GAGVSQTPSNKVTEKGKYVELRCDPISGHTALYWYRQSLGQGPEFLIYFQGTGAADDSGLPNDRFFAVRPEGSVSTLKIQRTERGDSAVYLCASSPNVGGGETQYFGPGTRLLVL.

CDR3 sequence (DNA): TGTGCCATCACTAAAGAGGGGGCCTTAAATGAGCAGTTCTTC. This codes for CAITKEGALNEQFF. The J gene is TRBJ2-1, the V gene TRBV10-3, with TRBD1 identical over 7 bases. V gave up 7 bases and J gave up 7 bases; unmatched junction bases: 10. The CDR3 is 14 amino acids. Germline values: CDR1 ENHRY, CDR2 SYGVKD.

The rearrangement links TRBV24-1 to TRBJ2-1, with TRBD1 identical over 7 bases. CDR1 KGHDR and CDR2 SFDVKD come from the germline V gene. The V segment lost 3 bases and the J segment 8 bases; nucleotides outside the gene matches: 12. The CDR3 length is 16 residues. The CDR3 bases are TGTGCCACCAGTGATCGGGACAGATCTCACCTGGATGAGCAGTTCTTC. Its translation is CATSDRDRSHLDEQFF.

The gene calls are TRBV27 and TRBJ1-1; D ambiguous. Trimming stripped 0 bases from V and 0 bases from J, with 8 bases between. The CDR3 consists of 15 residues. Germline-derived CDR1 and CDR2 are MNHEY and SMNVEV (reference sequence). As DNA, the CDR3 is TGTGCCAGCAGTTTATCGCCGACTCTGAACACTGAAGCTTTCTTT. It encodes CASSLSPTLNTEAFF.

V is TRBV11-3 and J is TRBJ2-7; D gene unclear. The CDR3 has 13 residues. Germline-derived CDR1 and CDR2 are SGHNT and YENEEA. The V and J ends lost 0 bases and 6 bases respectively, with 9 bases between them. This CDR3 is CASSLDLRSEQYF. In DNA, the CDR3 is TGTGCCAGCAGCTTAGATCTTAGGAGCGAGCAGTACTTC.

V usage is TRBV7-9 and J usage is TRBJ1-6; tentatively, D is TRBD1 (5 bases). V was trimmed by 6 bases and J by 7 bases, leaving 13 bases between them. CDR1 and CDR2 from the germline V gene are SEHNR and FQNEAQ (reference sequence). The CDR3 contains 14 residues. CDR3 sequence reads: CASSKTDSNSPLHF. The CDR3, as DNA: TGTGCCAGCAGTAAGACAGATTCCAATTCACCCCTCCACTTT.

This rearrangement joins TRBV18 to TRBJ2-6; maybe TRBD2 (7 bases). The CDR3 has 17 residues. The V end lost 1 base, the J end lost 5 bases, and 15 bases lay between the germline ends. Germline V gene lookup returns CDR1 KGHSH and CDR2 LQKENI. Written as DNA, the CDR3 is TGTGCCAGCTCACCACGGGAGAGCGGGACAAGGGCCAACGTCCTGACTTTC. This gives the protein CASSPRESGTRANVLTF. The entire variable domain, with the rest obtained from reference TRBV18 and TRBJ2-6, is as follows: NAGVMQNPRHLVRRRGQEARLRCSPMKGHSHVYWYRQLPEEGLKFMVYLQKENIIDESGMPKERFSAEFPKEGPSILRIQQVVRGDSAAYFCASSPRESGTRANVLTFGAGSRLTVL.

The rearrangement links TRBV29-1 to TRBJ2-3; D may be TRBD2 (7 bases). The CDR3 sequence is 16 residues long. Trimming shortened V by 4 bases and J by 1 base, and 18 bases separated the two germline ends. The germline V gene encodes CDR1 SQVTM and CDR2 ANQGSEA. CDR3 sequence: CSVAFSRGGRTDTQYF. CDR3 coding DNA: TGCAGCGTTGCCTTTTCCAGGGGAGGGCGCACAGATACGCAGTATTTT.

The CDR3 loop is CASSESLRTRDTEAFF. CDR3 nucleotide sequence: TGTGCCAGCAGTGAAAGCTTAAGAACTCGGGACACTGAAGCTTTCTTT. The chain links TRBV6-1 to TRBJ1-1; the D is unclear. CDR1 is MNHNS and CDR2 is SASEGT in the germline V gene. This CDR3 spans 16 amino acids. Deletions cut 2 bases from V and 3 bases from J, with 16 bases between.

This chain uses TRBV5-1 with TRBJ2-6; D is perhaps TRBD2 (5 bases). The CDR3 has 15 residues. Trimming left V 2 bases short and J 4 bases short, with 10 bases between. Germline CDR1 reads SGHRS; CDR2 reads YFSETQ. CDR3 nucleotide sequence: TGCGCCAGCAGCTTTGGGAGTTCCGGGGCCAACGTCCTGACTTTC. Protein product: CASSFGSSGANVLTF.

The chain employs TRBV30 and TRBJ1-2; weak D call: TRBD1 (5 bases). CDR1 and CDR2 (germline): GTSNPN, SVGIG (reference sequence). The germline V and J ends were trimmed by 6 bases and 8 bases, with 19 bases remaining between them. The CDR3 runs 13 residues. As DNA, the CDR3 is TGTGCCTGCACCCGAGAAGGGGCCCCGGGCTACACCTTC. Amino acids: CACTREGAPGYTF.

The rearrangement uses TRBV2 and TRBJ2-2; D unclear. Trimming stripped 6 bases from V and 5 bases from J, with 10 bases between. The germline V gene encodes CDR1 SNHLY and CDR2 FYNNEI. The CDR3 contains 13 residues. As DNA, the CDR3 is TGTGCCAGCAGCCCATTGCGAACCGGGGAGCTGTTTTTT. Translation: CASSPLRTGELFF.

The chain has TRBV5-1 and TRBJ2-3; 8 bases agree with TRBD2. Germline values: CDR1 SGHRS, CDR2 YFSETQ. This CDR3 spans 16 amino acids. Trimming took 0 bases from V and 7 from J; bases not matched to a gene: 10. For the CDR3, the DNA is TGCGCCAGCAGCTTGGTTCCGGGGGGGAGCCCTAATACGCAGTATTTT. This translates into CASSLVPGGSPNTQYF.

The chain uses TRBV18 and TRBJ1-5, with 9 bases lining up with TRBD1. Per the germline V gene, CDR1 is KGHSH and CDR2 is LQKENI. This CDR3 region has 16 residues. Trimming at V came to 1 base and at J to 9 bases, leaving 10 bases not matched to a gene. CDR3 DNA: TGTGCCAGCTCACCACAGGGACAGGGATCACAATCGCCCCAGCATTTT. Amino acids: CASSPQGQGSQSPQHF.

The rearrangement links TRBV7-2 to TRBJ2-7; perhaps TRBD1 as D (5 bases). Germline V gene lookup returns CDR1 SGHTA and CDR2 FQGNSA. The V end lost 1 base, the J end lost 6 bases, and 13 bases lay between the germline ends. The CDR3 has 14 residues. The chain's CDR3 is CASSLGGAGPEQYF. CDR3 nucleotide sequence: TGTGCCAGCAGCTTAGGAGGCGCAGGGCCCGAGCAGTACTTC. The full variable domain, with the rest looked up from reference TRBV7-2 and TRBJ2-7, is GAGVSQSPSNKVTEKGKDVELRCDPISGHTALYWYRQSLGQGLEFLIYFQGNSAPDKSGLPSDRFSAERTGGSVSTLTIQRTQQEDSAVYLCASSLGGAGPEQYFGPGTRLTVT.

With regard to this clone: One end of the junction varies from germline; a read error may be responsible. CDR3 bases: TGTGCCAGCAGCTTACGCGGGACTCAAGGGACCCAGTACTTC. The encoded protein is CASSLRGTQGTQYF. V gene TRBV7-2 combines with J gene TRBJ2-5, with D possibly matching TRBD2 (6 bases). The CDR3 runs 14 residues. Germline lookup yields CDR1 SGHTA and CDR2 FQGNSA.

V gene TRBV5-1 combines with J gene TRBJ2-1, with 10 bases lining up with TRBD2. Germline CDR1 is SGHRS and CDR2 is YFSETQ. This CDR3 has 15 amino acids. V gave up 1 base and J gave up 2 bases; unmatched junction bases: 0. The CDR3 loop reads CASSLSGGAYNEQFF. The CDR3, as DNA: TGCGCCAGCAGCTTGAGCGGGGGGGCCTACAATGAGCAGTTCTTC.

The chain links TRBV12-3 or TRBV12-4 to TRBJ2-4, with D possibly TRBD2 on 6 matching bases. The CDR3 totals 12 residues. V lost 6 bases and J 4 bases, leaving 7 bases between the germline ends. Here the CDR3 reads CASRRGKNIQYF. For the CDR3, the DNA is TGTGCCAGCAGACGGGGGAAAAACATTCAGTACTTC.

This sequence joins TRBV12-2 and TRBJ2-3; the table gives TRBD2 as D, unverified against the DNA. TRBV12-2 is a pseudogene locus. The CDR3 runs 18 residues. The CDR3 is CASRLAPPRAGPTDTQYF. The CDR3 DNA is TGTGCAAGTCGCTTAGCGCCTCCAAGGGCGGGGCCCACAGATACGCAGTATTTT.